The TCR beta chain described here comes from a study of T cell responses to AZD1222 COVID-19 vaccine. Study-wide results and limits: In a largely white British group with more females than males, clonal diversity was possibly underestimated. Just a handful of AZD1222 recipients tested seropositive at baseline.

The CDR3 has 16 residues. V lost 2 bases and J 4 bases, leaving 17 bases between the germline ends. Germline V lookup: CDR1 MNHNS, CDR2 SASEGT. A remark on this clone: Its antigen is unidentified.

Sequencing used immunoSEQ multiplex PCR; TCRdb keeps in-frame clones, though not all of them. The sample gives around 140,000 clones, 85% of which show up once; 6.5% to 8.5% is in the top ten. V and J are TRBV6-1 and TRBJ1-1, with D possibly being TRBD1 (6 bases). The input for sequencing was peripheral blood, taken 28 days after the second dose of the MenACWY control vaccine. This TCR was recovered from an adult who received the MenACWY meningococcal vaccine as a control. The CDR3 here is CASSELGGAVGTEAFF. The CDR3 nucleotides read TGTGCCAGCAGTGAATTGGGGGGGGCAGTGGGCACTGAAGCTTTCTTT.